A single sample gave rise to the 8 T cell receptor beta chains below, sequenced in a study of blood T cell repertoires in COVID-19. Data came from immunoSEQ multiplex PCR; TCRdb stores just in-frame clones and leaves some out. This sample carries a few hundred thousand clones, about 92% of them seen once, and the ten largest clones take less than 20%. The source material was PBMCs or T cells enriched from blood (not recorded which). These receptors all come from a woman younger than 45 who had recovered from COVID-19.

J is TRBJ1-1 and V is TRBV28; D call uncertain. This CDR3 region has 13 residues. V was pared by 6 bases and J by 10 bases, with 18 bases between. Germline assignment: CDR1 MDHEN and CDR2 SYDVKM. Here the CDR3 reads CASRARVLGSAFF. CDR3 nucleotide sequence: TGTGCCAGCAGAGCTCGGGTCCTCGGGTCAGCTTTCTTT.

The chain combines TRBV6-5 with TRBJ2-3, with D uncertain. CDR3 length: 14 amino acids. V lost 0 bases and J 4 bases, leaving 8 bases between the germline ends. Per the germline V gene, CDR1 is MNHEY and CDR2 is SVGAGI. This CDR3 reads CASSYSSQADTQYF. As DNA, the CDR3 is TGTGCCAGCAGTTACTCGAGCCAGGCAGATACGCAGTATTTT.

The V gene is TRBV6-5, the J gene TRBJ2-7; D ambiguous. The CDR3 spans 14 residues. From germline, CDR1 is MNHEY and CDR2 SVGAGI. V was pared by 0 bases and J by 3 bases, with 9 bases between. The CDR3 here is CASSYSVRNYEQYF. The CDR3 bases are TGTGCCAGCAGTTACTCGGTCAGAAACTACGAGCAGTACTTC.

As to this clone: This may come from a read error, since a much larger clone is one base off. In DNA form, the CDR3 reads TGTGCCAGCAGCCCGCCTTTCCGGGTCTCTGGGGCCAACGTCCTGATTTTC. It specifies CASSPPFRVSGANVLIF. V and J are TRBV7-9 and TRBJ2-6, with D tentatively TRBD1 (5 bases). This CDR3 has 17 residues. Germline V gene data show CDR1 as SEHNR and CDR2 as FQNEAQ (reference sequence).

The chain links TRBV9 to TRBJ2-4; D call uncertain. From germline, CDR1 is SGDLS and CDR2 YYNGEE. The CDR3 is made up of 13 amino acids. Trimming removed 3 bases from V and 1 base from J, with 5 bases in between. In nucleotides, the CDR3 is TGTGCCAGCAGCGGGGCGGCCAAAAACATTCAGTACTTC. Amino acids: CASSGAAKNIQYF.

The CDR3 DNA follows: TGCGCCAGCAGCCCCAGGGCCCGACAGACCCGATTTCAGAATTCACCCCTCCACTTT. Translating gives CASSPRARQTRFQNSPLHF. The rearrangement uses TRBV4-3 and TRBJ1-6, with D perhaps TRBD1 (5 bases). V shed 4 bases and J shed 7 bases, with 26 bases lying between them. The length of the CDR3 is 19 residues. Germline assignment: CDR1 LGHNA and CDR2 YSLEER.

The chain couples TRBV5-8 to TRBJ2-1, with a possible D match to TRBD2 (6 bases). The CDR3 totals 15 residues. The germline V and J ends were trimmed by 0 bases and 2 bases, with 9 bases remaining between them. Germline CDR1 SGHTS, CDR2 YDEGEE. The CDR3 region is CASSLVAGPYNEQFF. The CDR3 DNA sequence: TGTGCCAGCAGCTTGGTGGCGGGGCCCTACAATGAGCAGTTCTTC. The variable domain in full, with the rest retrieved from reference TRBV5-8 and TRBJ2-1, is EAGVTQSPTHLIKTRGQQATLRCSPISGHTSVYWYQQALGLGLQFLLWYDEGEERNRGNFPPRFSGRQFPNYSSELNVNALELEDSALYLCASSLVAGPYNEQFFGPGTRLTVL.

The CDR3 coding sequence is TGTGCCAGCAGACTGACACAGAACACTGAAGCTTTCTTT. Protein product: CASRLTQNTEAFF. The V and J genes are TRBV12-3 or TRBV12-4 and TRBJ1-1; D unresolved. V gave up 6 bases and J gave up 1 base, with 9 bases separating them. This CDR3 region has 13 residues.